Each of the 7 T cell receptor beta chains below was sequenced from the same sample in a study of blood T cells in healthy people across ages. Then a second PCR, running roughly 7 to 11 cycles, was carried out with a sample-barcoded 5' primer and a J-beta primer mix. TCRdb processed the 5' RACE reads anew with MiXCR; each CDR3 protein has one entry. Here the sample spans 800,000 to 900,000 distinct CDR3 sequences, under 80% being singletons. The sequenced sample consisted of blood. These receptors all stem from a man aged 30 to 39 in good health.

CDR3 bases: TGTGCCAGCAGCGTAGATGCGGGGGGCTCCTATTCCTCCTACAATGAGCAGTTCTTC. This codes for CASSVDAGGSYSSYNEQFF. The chain recombines TRBV9 with TRBJ2-1, with TRBD2 matching over 8 bases. Trimming removed 0 bases from V and 0 bases from J; junction bases left unmatched: 11. CDR3 size: 19 residues. From germline, CDR1 is SGDLS and CDR2 YYNGEE.

V is TRBV4-3 and J is TRBJ1-2; no reliable D call. Germline V CDR1 and CDR2: LGHNA, YSLEER. V dropped 4 bases and J dropped 4 bases, with 16 bases sitting between them. This CDR3 is 15 amino acids long. The CDR3 sequence: CASSPTPVWGYGYTF. The CDR3 DNA is TGCGCCAGCAGCCCCACACCCGTTTGGGGCTATGGCTACACCTTC.

The chain carries TRBV19 and TRBJ2-2; TRBD2 aligns across 8 bases. The J segment lost 2 bases and the V segment lost 6 bases, leaving 5 bases of the junction unmatched. CDR1 and CDR2 from the germline V gene are LNHDA and SQIVND (reference sequence). The CDR3 loop spans 15 amino acids. CDR3 DNA sequence: TGTGCCAGTAGAATGCTAGCGGGCAACACCGGGGAGCTGTTTTTT. Protein product: CASRMLAGNTGELFF.

In its sample, this clonotype was seen many times. The chain uses TRBV9 and TRBJ2-1; D uncertain. V lost 3 bases to trimming and J lost 8 bases, with 18 bases between them. The germline gives CDR1 SGDLS, CDR2 YYNGEE. The CDR3 is 15 residues long. This CDR3 is CASSANPPVGDEQFF. In DNA form, the CDR3 reads TGTGCCAGCAGCGCAAACCCCCCCGTTGGGGATGAGCAGTTCTTC.

The chain couples TRBV6-5 to TRBJ2-1; 11 positions agree with TRBD2. This CDR3 has 15 residues. Trimming removed 6 bases from V and 6 bases from J; junction bases left unmatched: 7. Germline V gene lookup returns CDR1 MNHEY and CDR2 SVGAGI. DNA for the CDR3: TGTGCCAGCAGGCCCGGGACTAGCGGATTCAATGAGCAGTTCTTC. It encodes CASRPGTSGFNEQFF.

V is TRBV10-3 and J is TRBJ1-5; the D is unclear. The V end was cut by 6 bases, the J end by 3 bases, with 15 bases between. Germline V CDR1 and CDR2: ENHRY, SYGVKD. The CDR3 is 15 amino acids. The CDR3 region has the DNA TGTGCCATCAGATCCGACATATCATACAATCAGCCCCAGCATTTT. This encodes CAIRSDISYNQPQHF.

The chain carries TRBV7-9 and TRBJ2-5; D tentatively fits TRBD1 or TRBD2 (5 bases each). Germline values: CDR1 SEHNR, CDR2 FQNEAQ (reference sequence). The CDR3 has 14 amino acids. The germline V and J ends were trimmed by 7 bases and 7 bases, with 19 bases remaining between them. The CDR3 here is CASTQSRDPGTQYF. CDR3 sequence (DNA): TGTGCCAGCACCCAAAGCAGGGACCCGGGGACCCAGTACTTC.